This T cell receptor beta chain was identified during a study of shared clonotypes between healthy human individuals. Clones were sequenced by immunoSEQ multiplex PCR, and TCRdb holds only the in-frame ones, with some missing. The sample lists over a million clones, 97% to 99% seen once, with roughly 0.35% in the top ten. Sequenced input: naive CD4+ T cells sorted from blood. As to subset: CD45RA+ positively selected. This sequence originates from a man younger than 40 in good health.

CDR3 nucleotide sequence: TGTGCCAGCAGCGTAGCTTCTACTAGTTCCTACAATGAGCAGTTCTTC. This codes for CASSVASTSSYNEQFF. The chain joins TRBV9 to TRBJ2-1, with D perhaps TRBD2 (5 bases). The CDR3 extends over 16 amino acids. Trimming took 0 bases from V and 1 from J, leaving 11 bases between them. CDR1 and CDR2 (germline): SGDLS, YYNGEE.